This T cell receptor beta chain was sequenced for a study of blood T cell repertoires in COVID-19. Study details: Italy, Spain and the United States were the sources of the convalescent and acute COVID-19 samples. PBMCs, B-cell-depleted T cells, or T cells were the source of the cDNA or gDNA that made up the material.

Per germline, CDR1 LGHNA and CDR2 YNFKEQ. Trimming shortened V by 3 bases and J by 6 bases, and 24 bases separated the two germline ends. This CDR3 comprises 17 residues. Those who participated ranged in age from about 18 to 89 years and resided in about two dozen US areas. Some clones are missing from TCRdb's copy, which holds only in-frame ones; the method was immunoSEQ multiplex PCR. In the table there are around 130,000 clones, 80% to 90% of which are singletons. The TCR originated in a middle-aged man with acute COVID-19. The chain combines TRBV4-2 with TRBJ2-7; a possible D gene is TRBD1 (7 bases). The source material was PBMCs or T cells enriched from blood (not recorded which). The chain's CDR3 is CASSQIPYRRGRGEQYF. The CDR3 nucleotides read TGTGCCAGCAGCCAGATACCCTATCGGAGGGGGCGGGGCGAGCAGTACTTC.